Listed here are 14 T cell receptor beta chains from one sample, sequenced in a study of blood T cell repertoires in COVID-19. Some clones are missing from TCRdb's copy, which holds only in-frame ones; the method was immunoSEQ multiplex PCR. This table holds roughly 200,000 clones, about 85% found once. The sequenced sample was PBMCs or T cells enriched from blood (not recorded which). The receptors were gathered from a woman aged 25-40 years who had recovered from COVID-19.

This clone has just one count. The chain recombines TRBV21-1 with TRBJ1-1; the table's D gene call, TRBD1, was not cross checked with the DNA. TRBV21-1 is shown as a pseudogene. The CDR3 has 17 amino acids. Here the CDR3 reads CASSAGKAGQCCTEAFF. DNA for the CDR3: TGTGCCAGCAGCGCAGGAAAGGCCGGACAGTGCTGCACTGAAGCTTTCTTT.

This clone was picked up one time. The chain recombines TRBV5-5 with TRBJ2-1; D is perhaps TRBD1 (6 bases). The V end lost 4 bases, the J end lost 0 bases, and 11 bases lay between the germline ends. CDR1 is SGHKS, CDR2 YYEKEE, per germline (reference sequence). This CDR3 comprises 15 residues. The CDR3 bases are TGTGCCAGCAGCGAGGGACAAAACTCCTACAATGAGCAGTTCTTC. This codes for CASSEGQNSYNEQFF.

The chain couples TRBV2 to TRBJ2-7; 10 bases line up with TRBD2. Per germline, CDR1 SNHLY and CDR2 FYNNEI. The V segment lost 11 bases and the J segment 4 bases; nucleotides outside the gene matches: 8. This CDR3 has 13 residues. The CDR3 loop is CAFTPAGGYEQYF. The CDR3 region has the DNA TGTGCCTTCACCCCAGCGGGAGGGTACGAGCAGTACTTC. The full variable domain, rest sourced from reference TRBV2 and TRBJ2-7, is EPEVTQTPSHQVTQMGQEVILRCVPISNHLYFYWYRQILGQKVEFLVSFYNNEISEKSEIFDDQFSVERPDGSNFTLKIRSTKLEDSAMYFCAFTPAGGYEQYFGPGTRLTVT.

This sequence joins TRBV11-2 and TRBJ2-5; tentative D call: TRBD2 (5 bases). Trimming cost V 4 bases and J 5 bases, with 17 bases left between them. Germline assignment: CDR1 SGHAT and CDR2 FQNNGV. This CDR3 comprises 15 residues. DNA for the CDR3: TGTGCCAGCAGCTACGCTAAGAGGGTGGGGGAGACCCAGTACTTC. Its translation: CASSYAKRVGETQYF.

This rearrangement joins TRBV7-8 to TRBJ1-3; TRBD1 agrees at 8 bases. Germline V CDR1 and CDR2: SGHVS, FQNEAQ. The V gene end was trimmed by 1 base and the J gene end by 0 bases; junction bases not matched to a gene: 5. There are 17 residues in the CDR3. The CDR3 loop is CASSLETGAFSGNTIYF. For the CDR3, the DNA is TGTGCCAGCAGCTTAGAGACAGGGGCCTTCTCTGGAAACACCATATATTTT.

The chain employs TRBV7-8 and TRBJ1-2; 7 bases map to TRBD1. With 2 bases clipped from V and 3 bases from J, the junction kept 6 bases outside the gene matches. The CDR3 runs 15 residues. Germline V CDR1 and CDR2: SGHVS, FQNEAQ. The CDR3 reads CASSLTARGYYGYTF. The CDR3 bases are TGTGCCAGCAGCTTAACGGCCAGGGGGTACTATGGCTACACCTTC.

The gene calls are TRBV2 and TRBJ1-1, with no clear D. This CDR3 is 13 amino acids long. Trimming cost V 3 bases and J 1 base, with 6 bases left between them. Germline CDR1 reads SNHLY; CDR2 reads FYNNEI. The CDR3 spells CASSDPWNTEAFF. The CDR3 coding sequence is TGTGCCAGCAGTGATCCCTGGAACACTGAAGCTTTCTTT.

A single count supports this clone. This chain uses TRBV5-4 with TRBJ1-1; D gene uncertain. Trimming shortened V by 2 bases and J by 1 base, and 6 bases separated the two germline ends. Germline lookup yields CDR1 SGHNT and CDR2 YYREEE (reference sequence). The CDR3 loop spans 13 amino acids. As DNA, the CDR3 is TGTGCCAGCAGCTTAGGAGGGAACACTGAAGCTTTCTTT. Amino acids: CASSLGGNTEAFF.

The chain recombines TRBV6-1 with TRBJ2-7; 7 bases map to TRBD1. The V gene's germline CDR1 is MNHNS and CDR2 SASEGT. Trimming removed 8 bases from V and 0 bases from J; junction bases left unmatched: 4. The CDR3 contains 13 residues. This chain's CDR3 is CASCGDSSYEQYF. The CDR3 coding sequence is TGTGCCAGCTGTGGGGACAGCTCCTACGAGCAGTACTTC.

The CDR3 nucleotides read TGTGCCAGTAGTATGAGGGGTAAACAGGGCGCCGGGGAGCTGTTTTTT. This codes for CASSMRGKQGAGELFF. This chain joins TRBV19 and TRBJ2-2; tentative D call: TRBD1 (6 bases). The CDR3 is 16 residues long. Germline CDR1 and CDR2: LNHDA and SQIVND (reference sequence). Trimming shortened V by 3 bases and J by 6 bases, and 17 bases separated the two germline ends. The complete variable domain, with remaining parts taken from reference TRBV19 and TRBJ2-2, reads DGGITQSPKYLFRKEGQNVTLSCEQNLNHDAMYWYRQDPGQGLRLIYYSQIVNDFQKGDIAEGYSVSREKKESFPLTVTSAQKNPTAFYLCASSMRGKQGAGELFFGEGSRLTVL.

This chain uses TRBV5-6 with TRBJ1-4, with no clear D. V lost 6 bases and J 6 bases, leaving 12 bases between the germline ends. From germline, CDR1 is SGHDT and CDR2 YYEEEE. This CDR3 is 13 amino acids long. The CDR3 region has the DNA TGTGCCAGCAACCCCTCCGGGGATGAAAAACTGTTTTTT. It translates to CASNPSGDEKLFF.

The chain is built from TRBV18 and TRBJ1-1; D uncertain. CDR3 length: 14 amino acids. Germline V gene lookup returns CDR1 KGHSH and CDR2 LQKENI. Trimming took off 6 bases at V and 1 base at J, with 12 bases between the two ends. The DNA for the CDR3 is TGTGCCAGCTCCCAATCAACGGGGAACACTGAAGCTTTCTTT. Amino acids: CASSQSTGNTEAFF.

The rearrangement joins TRBV6-5 to TRBJ2-3, with 9 bases that match TRBD2. This CDR3 is 15 amino acids long. V lost 7 bases, J lost 1 base, and 6 bases stayed unmatched. Germline values: CDR1 MNHEY, CDR2 SVGAGI. The CDR3 loop is CASNERGVGTDTQYF. DNA for the CDR3: TGTGCCAGCAACGAGCGGGGGGTCGGCACAGATACGCAGTATTTT.

This rearrangement joins TRBV5-1 to TRBJ1-1, with TRBD1 matching 9 bases. The CDR3 spans 15 residues. With V trimmed by 4 bases and J by 5 bases, 9 bases remained unmatched. Germline V gives CDR1 SGHRS, CDR2 YFSETQ. CDR3 sequence: CASSPEQGASTEAFF. The CDR3, as DNA: TGCGCCAGCAGCCCTGAACAGGGGGCGTCGACTGAAGCTTTCTTT.